Reported below is one T cell receptor beta chain. Its target is not known. CDR3 length equals 16 residues. Germline CDR1 KGHSH, CDR2 LQKENI. Trimming cost V 3 bases and J 0 bases; bases outside gene matches: 5. Only in-frame clones appear in the TCRdb table, and some are missing; sequencing was by immunoSEQ multiplex PCR. The repertoire includes some 200,000 clones, 70% of them detected once, and 5.9% sits in the top ten. The source of the sample is a study of cytotoxic CD8 clonotypes in ibrutinib-treated CLL. Whole-study context: The cohort had over nine relapsed/refractory and fewer than 16 treatment-naive patients, 17 IGHV unmutated. Response was recorded as partial in approximately 25 patients and complete in 2; at median approximately 65 months, roughly 15 remained remitted and about 12 had progressed.

The study's findings and limits: Clonality increased with ibrutinib response but returned toward baseline at progression. Timing of sampling differed between sustained-remission and progressing patients.

This chain connects TRBV18 to TRBJ1-3, with 7 nucleotides matching TRBD1. Sequenced material: PBMCs, taken after 12 months of ibrutinib treatment. The clonotype was recovered from a human donor with chronic lymphocytic leukemia. CDR3: CASSPFRDSSGNTIYF. The DNA for the CDR3 is TGTGCCAGCTCACCCTTCCGGGACAGCTCTGGAAACACCATATATTTT.